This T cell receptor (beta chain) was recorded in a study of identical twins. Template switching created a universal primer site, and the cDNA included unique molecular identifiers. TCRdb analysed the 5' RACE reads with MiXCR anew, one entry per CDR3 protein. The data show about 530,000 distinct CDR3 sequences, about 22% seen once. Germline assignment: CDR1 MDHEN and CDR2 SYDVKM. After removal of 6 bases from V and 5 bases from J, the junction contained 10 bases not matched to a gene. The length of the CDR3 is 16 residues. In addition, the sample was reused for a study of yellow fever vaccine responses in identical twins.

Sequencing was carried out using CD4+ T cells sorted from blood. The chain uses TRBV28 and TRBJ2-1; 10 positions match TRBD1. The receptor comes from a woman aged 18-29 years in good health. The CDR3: CASSPAGTGAHNEQFF. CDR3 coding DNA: TGTGCCAGCAGCCCCGCCGGGACAGGGGCCCACAATGAGCAGTTCTTC. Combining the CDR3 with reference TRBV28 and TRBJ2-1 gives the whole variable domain DVKVTQSSRYLVKRTGEKVFLECVQDMDHENMFWYRQDPGLGLRLIYFSYDVKMKEKGDIPEGYSVSREKKERFSLILESASTNQTSMYLCASSPAGTGAHNEQFFGPGTRLTVL.